These 21 T cell receptor beta chains originate from one sample sequenced in a study of cytomegalovirus exposure and HLA in healthy donors (TCRdb year 2017). Libraries came from the immunoSEQ multiplex PCR assay. For the multiplex PCR, a mixture combining 60 forward primers for TCR Vbeta segments and 13 reverse primers for TCR Jbeta segments was used. TCRdb re-hosts the immuneACCESS table, in-frame sequences only. Its copies lack some clones; in the studies checked, an unresolved V gene accounts for under half of them, and the cause for the rest is not known. This sample is represented by 160,000 or so clones; 80% of them were singletons. The top ten clones comprise around 9.8% of the sample. Sequenced input: PBMCs. The receptor set was obtained from a young man in good health and CMV-seropositive.

The chain couples TRBV6-5 to TRBJ2-7, with TRBD2 as a possible D gene (5 bases). The germline V gene encodes CDR1 MNHEY and CDR2 SVGAGI. The CDR3 has 16 amino acids. Trimming stripped 2 bases from V and 3 bases from J, with 17 bases between. The CDR3 DNA reads TGTGCCAGCAGTTACGGGTTCGATAGTAGCGTCTACGAGCAGTACTTC. It translates to CASSYGFDSSVYEQYF.

The CDR3 bases are TGCGCCAGCAGTCAATCCGACAGGGGACACTATAGCAATCAGCCCCAGCATTTT. This encodes CASSQSDRGHYSNQPQHF. The chain employs TRBV23-1 and TRBJ1-5; TRBD1 matches 8 bases. TRBV23-1 is labeled an ORF, and its function is uncertain. This CDR3 has 18 amino acids. After removal of 0 bases from V and 0 bases from J, the junction contained 7 bases not matched to a gene.

This clone has a handful of counts. This chain uses TRBV6-5 with TRBJ1-4, with 7 bases identical to TRBD1. J lost 7 bases, V lost 0 bases, and 5 bases had no gene match. Germline CDR1 reads MNHEY; CDR2 reads SVGAGI. The CDR3 consists of 15 residues. CDR3 sequence reads: CASSYSEGAGEKLFF. CDR3 in DNA: TGTGCCAGCAGTTACTCGGAGGGGGCAGGTGAAAAACTGTTTTTT.

A few counts support this clone. The CDR3 loop reads CAWRQGRATNEKLFF. DNA for the CDR3: TGTGCCTGGAGACAGGGGAGAGCAACTAATGAAAAACTGTTTTTT. V usage is TRBV30 and J usage is TRBJ1-4; 7 nucleotides line up with TRBD1. J was trimmed by 0 bases and V by 3 bases; bases with no gene match: 4. Germline CDR1 is GTSNPN and CDR2 is SVGIG (reference sequence). The CDR3 totals 15 residues.

This clone was counted between two and nine times. The chain is built from TRBV21-1 and TRBJ1-1; the D call TRBD1 from the table was never checked on the DNA. TRBV21-1 is assigned pseudogene status. This CDR3 is built from 13 residues. This chain's CDR3 is CASSNSGGTEAFF. The CDR3 nucleotides read TGTGCCAGCAGCAACTCAGGGGGAACTGAAGCTTTCTTT.

This clone showed up just a few times. This rearrangement joins TRBV29-1 to TRBJ1-2; D is possibly TRBD1 (5 bases). The CDR3 is 12 residues long. The germline V gene encodes CDR1 SQVTM and CDR2 ANQGSEA. V gave up 3 bases and J gave up 2 bases, with 7 bases separating them. CDR3 DNA: TGCAGCGTTGAGACAGAGAACTATGGCTACACCTTC. It specifies CSVETENYGYTF.

In this sample, this clone turned up once. The CDR3 DNA is TGTGCCAGCAGCTTAGATTCATCACAGCTAGAAGCTTTCTTT. Translating it yields CASSLDSSQLEAFF. V and J are TRBV11-2 and TRBJ1-1; D unresolved. The V end was cut by 0 bases, the J end by 8 bases, with 13 bases between. CDR1 is SGHAT, CDR2 FQNNGV, per germline. The CDR3 runs to 14 residues.

This rearrangement joins TRBV11-2 to TRBJ2-1; no clear D. Trimming cost V 4 bases and J 5 bases, with 18 bases left between them. The CDR3 spans 16 residues. Germline-derived CDR1 and CDR2 are SGHAT and FQNNGV. Written as DNA, the CDR3 is TGTGCCAGCAGCTATACGTTAGACACTTCTAACAATGAGCAGTTCTTC. Its translation: CASSYTLDTSNNEQFF.

The V gene is TRBV30, the J gene TRBJ2-2, with TRBD2 as a possible D gene (5 bases). Germline assignment: CDR1 GTSNPN and CDR2 SVGIG (reference sequence). The CDR3 spans 11 residues. Trimming removed 2 bases at V and 7 bases at J, with 5 bases between. The CDR3 DNA follows: TGTGCCTGGAGTCGGGACGGGGAGCTGTTTTTT. Translation gives CAWSRDGELFF. Looking up the rest from reference TRBV30 and TRBJ2-2 gives the full variable domain: SQTIHQWPATLVQPVGSPLSLECTVEGTSNPNLYWYRQAAGRGLQLLFYSVGIGQISSEVPQNLSASRPQDRQFILSSKKLLLSDSGFYLCAWSRDGELFFGEGSRLTVL.

The chain carries TRBV27 and TRBJ1-6; 8 nucleotides align to TRBD1. This CDR3 comprises 16 residues. V trimming: 2 bases; J trimming: 10 bases; junction bases outside the gene matches: 10. Germline CDR1 MNHEY, CDR2 SMNVEV (reference sequence). This CDR3 is CASSLSGNRGGSPLHF. CDR3 nucleotide sequence: TGTGCCAGCAGTTTAAGTGGTAACAGGGGGGGATCACCCCTCCACTTT.

The V call is TRBV13, the J call TRBJ2-7; TRBD1 aligns across 7 bases. This CDR3 comprises 14 residues. After removal of 3 bases from V and 0 bases from J, the junction contained 2 bases not matched to a gene. Germline V CDR1 and CDR2: PRHDT, FYEKMQ (reference sequence). CDR3 amino acids: CASSLTGLSYEQYF. CDR3 coding DNA: TGTGCCAGCAGCTTGACAGGGCTCTCCTACGAGCAGTACTTC.

The gene calls are TRBV6-1 and TRBJ2-1, with D maybe TRBD2 (6 bases). Trimming stripped 3 bases from V and 5 bases from J, with 14 bases between. Germline V lookup: CDR1 MNHNS, CDR2 SASEGT. The CDR3 loop spans 15 amino acids. In DNA, the CDR3 is TGTGCCAGCAGTGAGGGGGGACGGCCAAACAATGAGCAGTTCTTC. This gives the protein CASSEGGRPNNEQFF.

The chain joins TRBV5-4 to TRBJ1-1; tentative D call: TRBD1 (6 bases). V was shortened by 4 bases and J by 8 bases, with 18 bases between the two germline ends. CDR3 length: 14 residues. Germline CDR1 and CDR2: SGHNT and YYREEE (reference sequence). CDR3 bases: TGTGCCAGCAGCCATGGGACAATTCCACTAGAAGCTTTCTTT. It yields the protein CASSHGTIPLEAFF.

This clone appeared a few times. The chain is built from TRBV30 and TRBJ2-1; 9 bases are a match to TRBD1. The length of the CDR3 is 14 residues. Trimming cost V 5 bases and J 8 bases; bases outside gene matches: 10. Germline V gene data show CDR1 as GTSNPN and CDR2 as SVGIG (reference sequence). CDR3 sequence (DNA): TGTGCCTGGGGGCCCGGGACAGGGAGGGATGAGCAGTTCTTC. It codes for CAWGPGTGRDEQFF.

This clone was seen a few times. The chain recombines TRBV7-2 with TRBJ2-3, with D possibly being TRBD1 (5 bases). Trimming stripped 5 bases from V and 7 bases from J, with 10 bases between. This CDR3 spans 12 amino acids. Germline V gene sequence: CDR1 SGHTA, CDR2 FQGNSA. CDR3 nucleotide sequence: TGTGCCAGCAGCGACTGGGGCAATACGCAGTATTTT. The encoded protein is CASSDWGNTQYF.

The genes are TRBV5-4 and TRBJ2-7; 8 nucleotides match TRBD1. The CDR3 contains 14 residues. CDR1 and CDR2 from the germline V gene are SGHNT and YYREEE (reference sequence). V lost 3 bases to trimming and J lost 2 bases; unmatched junction nucleotides: 4. The CDR3 protein is CASSSQGATYEQYF. The CDR3 DNA is TGTGCCAGCAGCTCCCAGGGGGCTACCTACGAGCAGTACTTC.

This rearrangement joins TRBV6-4 to TRBJ2-1; 7 nucleotides line up with TRBD2. V shed 4 bases and J 4 bases; nucleotides not matched to a gene: 7. Looked up from germline, CDR1 is MRHNA and CDR2 is SNTAGT. This CDR3 spans 15 amino acids. As DNA, the CDR3 is TGTGCCAGCAGTGTGTCGGGGAGGGCATACAATGAGCAGTTCTTC. Translated: CASSVSGRAYNEQFF.

The chain is built from TRBV5-1 and TRBJ2-2; 8 bases align to TRBD2. Germline CDR1 is SGHRS and CDR2 is YFSETQ. V lost 2 bases and J lost 9; bases outside the gene matches: 6. The CDR3 sequence is 14 residues long. The CDR3 coding sequence is TGCGCCAGCAGCTTTACAGCGGGGGCCCGGGAGCTGTTTTTT. Its protein is CASSFTAGARELFF.

V is TRBV2 and J is TRBJ1-1; D is unclear. This CDR3 has 18 amino acids. With 6 bases removed from V and 1 base from J, the gap between germline ends came to 24 bases. Germline CDR1 is SNHLY and CDR2 is FYNNEI. The CDR3 spells CASRASATPFTSNTEAFF. The CDR3 DNA follows: TGTGCCAGCAGAGCTAGTGCCACCCCATTCACATCGAACACTGAAGCTTTCTTT. Combining the CDR3 with reference TRBV2 and TRBJ1-1 gives the whole variable domain EPEVTQTPSHQVTQMGQEVILRCVPISNHLYFYWYRQILGQKVEFLVSFYNNEISEKSEIFDDQFSVERPDGSNFTLKIRSTKLEDSAMYFCASRASATPFTSNTEAFFGQGTRLTVV.

The rearrangement uses TRBV5-4 and TRBJ2-1; 8 nucleotides align to TRBD2. The junction had 6 bases not matched to a gene; V was cut back by 4 bases and J by 0 bases. Looked up from germline, CDR1 is SGHNT and CDR2 is YYREEE (reference sequence). The length of the CDR3 is 16 residues. CDR3 DNA sequence: TGTGCCAGCAGCCCCCGGGGGGGGAGCTCCTACAATGAGCAGTTCTTC. Residues: CASSPRGGSSYNEQFF.

A few counts support this clone. This chain joins TRBV30 and TRBJ1-4, with 10 bases that match TRBD1. Per germline, CDR1 GTSNPN and CDR2 SVGIG (reference sequence). The CDR3 is 15 residues long. V lost 2 bases, J lost 6 bases, and 6 bases stayed unmatched. CDR3: CAWSPPTGGYEKLFF. The CDR3 region has the DNA TGTGCCTGGAGTCCACCGACAGGGGGCTATGAAAAACTGTTTTTT.